The rows below give T cell receptor beta chains drawn from one sample of a study of T cells after yellow fever vaccination. TCRdb used MiXCR to reprocess the 5' RACE reads, holding one entry per CDR3 protein. The data show fewer than 500,000 distinct CDR3 sequences, with roughly a sixth seen just once and over 15% held by the top ten. The sequencing here drew on PBMCs, taken before the yellow fever booster vaccination. The receptor source for this set is a man aged 18 to 29 who received the YFV17D yellow fever vaccine. Both conserved end residues are part of each CDR3. Each record gives: D gene, V gene, clone size, CDR3 length, J gene, CDR3 protein, CDR3 DNA. The D gene is left open where the match is weak. Clone size is stated in some rows and not others, as once, few, many or a class when expanded.

TRBD1	TRBV4-2	NA	19	TRBJ2-2	CASSQVGQGRTANTGELFF	TGTGCCAGCAGCCAGGTTGGACAGGGACGGACCGCCAACACCGGGGAGCTGTTTTTT
TRBD2	TRBV10-3	many	11	TRBJ2-5	CATRDYKTQYF	TGTGCCACCCGGGACTATAAGACCCAGTACTTC
NA	TRBV7-6	few	13	TRBJ1-1	CASSLAGLAEAFF	TGTGCCAGCAGCTTAGCAGGTTTGGCTGAAGCTTTCTTT
NA	TRBV7-2	NA	14	TRBJ2-7	CASSLSFDSYEQYF	TGTGCCAGCAGCTTGTCCTTCGACTCCTACGAGCAGTACTTC
TRBD1	TRBV4-1	NA	14	TRBJ2-3	CAAGEETGTDTQYF	TGCGCCGCAGGAGAGGAGACAGGGACAGATACGCAGTATTTT
TRBD1	TRBV12-3/TRBV12-4	few	16	TRBJ1-1	CASSSRDDRENTEAFF	TGTGCCAGCAGTTCTCGAGATGACAGGGAGAACACTGAAGCTTTCTTT
TRBD2	TRBV6-2/TRBV6-3	few	16	TRBJ2-3	CASSDTSGGTTDTQYF	TGTGCCAGCAGCGATACTAGCGGGGGGACCACAGATACGCAGTATTTT
TRBD1	TRBV20-1	NA	16	TRBJ2-2	CSARDQGQGNTGELFF	TGCAGTGCTAGAGATCAGGGACAGGGAAACACCGGGGAGCTGTTTTTT
NA	TRBV15	few	16	TRBJ2-1	CATSRVPQGLGNEQFF	TGTGCCACCAGCAGAGTTCCTCAGGGACTGGGCAATGAGCAGTTCTTC
NA	TRBV12-3/TRBV12-4	NA	13	TRBJ1-1	CASSYVMNTEAFF	TGTGCCAGCAGTTATGTAATGAACACTGAAGCTTTCTTT
NA	TRBV6-5	NA	15	TRBJ2-3	CASRPRGVGGDTQYF	TGTGCCAGCAGGCCCCGGGGGGTAGGGGGTGATACGCAGTATTTT
NA	TRBV20-1	few	14	TRBJ2-1	CSAHREGRNNEQFF	TGCAGTGCTCACAGGGAGGGGCGGAACAATGAGCAGTTCTTC
NA	TRBV2	NA	14	TRBJ2-4	CASRAQEAKNIQYF	TGTGCCAGCAGGGCTCAAGAAGCCAAAAACATTCAGTACTTC
TRBD1	TRBV24-1	few	16	TRBJ1-1	CATSEGNRGFSAEAFF	TGTGCCACCAGTGAGGGTAACAGGGGATTTAGCGCTGAAGCTTTCTTT
NA	TRBV5-6	few	15	TRBJ2-1	CASTPFQGPYNEQFF	TGTGCCAGCACCCCATTCCAGGGACCCTACAATGAGCAGTTCTTC
NA	TRBV24-1	few	13	TRBJ2-1	CATTGLPYNEQFF	TGTGCCACCACCGGACTACCCTACAATGAGCAGTTCTTC
NA	TRBV7-9	few	14	TRBJ2-3	CASSPVSSTDTQYF	TGTGCCAGCAGCCCCGTTTCGAGCACAGATACGCAGTATTTT
NA	TRBV5-5	few	15	TRBJ2-1	CASRLGQPAYNEQFF	TGTGCCAGCAGACTCGGACAACCCGCCTACAATGAGCAGTTCTTC
TRBD1	TRBV7-9	few	15	TRBJ2-2	CASTDRAENTGELFF	TGTGCCAGCACCGACAGGGCGGAAAACACCGGGGAGCTGTTTTTT
NA	TRBV6-4	few	13	TRBJ2-3	CASSDQTTDTQYF	TGTGCCAGCAGTGACCAAACCACAGATACGCAGTATTTT
NA	TRBV6-5	few	14	TRBJ1-6	CASSYAPTNSPLHF	TGTGCCAGCAGTTACGCACCCACCAATTCACCCCTCCACTTT
TRBD1	TRBV6-2/TRBV6-3	NA	14	TRBJ1-5	CASNTGGRNQPQHF	TGTGCCAGCAATACAGGGGGCCGTAATCAGCCCCAGCATTTT
TRBD1	TRBV6-2/TRBV6-3	few	14	TRBJ1-5	CASRDRDDNQPQHF	TGTGCCAGCAGGGACAGGGATGACAATCAGCCCCAGCATTTT
NA	TRBV9	few	15	TRBJ1-4	CASSVGGQRHEKLFF	TGTGCCAGCAGCGTAGGCGGACAGCGCCACGAAAAACTGTTTTTT
TRBD1	TRBV6-1	NA	17	TRBJ1-2	CASSEADRGLVVDGYTF	TGTGCCAGCAGTGAAGCAGACAGGGGATTAGTAGTCGATGGCTACACCTTC
TRBD2	TRBV4-1	few	16	TRBJ2-3	CASSQAGTTNTDTQYF	TGCGCCAGCAGCCAAGCAGGGACTACCAACACAGATACGCAGTATTTT
TRBD1	TRBV4-3	once	15	TRBJ1-5	CASSPVARGDLPQHF	TGCGCCAGCAGCCCCGTAGCCAGGGGGGACTTGCCCCAGCATTTT
TRBD1	TRBV7-2	many	14	TRBJ1-5	CASSSNRGEQPQHF	TGTGCCAGCAGCTCAAACAGGGGGGAACAGCCCCAGCATTTT
TRBD2	TRBV4-1	NA	15	TRBJ2-1	CASSGPSGGLFEQFF	TGCGCCAGCAGCGGACCTAGCGGGGGGCTCTTTGAGCAGTTCTTC
NA	TRBV7-9	NA	13	TRBJ2-5	CASSREGRETQYF	TGTGCCAGCAGCCGAGAGGGCAGAGAGACCCAGTACTTC
NA	TRBV7-9	few	20	TRBJ1-1	CASSPQLRGQGPGPNTEAFF	TGTGCCAGCAGCCCCCAGCTCCGGGGACAAGGGCCTGGTCCCAACACTGAAGCTTTCTTT
NA	TRBV20-1	few	15	TRBJ1-2	CSARDASGGPYGYTF	TGCAGTGCTAGAGATGCAAGCGGGGGGCCTTATGGCTACACCTTC
NA	TRBV11-2	few	15	TRBJ2-3	CASSFELSDADTQYF	TGTGCCAGCAGCTTTGAACTTAGCGATGCAGATACGCAGTATTTT
NA	TRBV24-1	few	13	TRBJ2-6	CAIATSGANVLTF	TGTGCCATCGCGACCTCTGGGGCCAACGTCCTGACTTTC
TRBD1	TRBV29-1	once	15	TRBJ1-2	CSVVPWTGESYGYTF	TGCAGCGTGGTACCATGGACAGGGGAGAGCTATGGCTACACCTTC
TRBD1	TRBV18	once	15	TRBJ1-6	CASSSTRQGGSPLHF	TGTGCCAGCTCATCGACACGACAGGGCGGATCACCCCTCCACTTT
NA	TRBV9	many	14	TRBJ1-6	CASSGSGLNSPLHF	TGTGCCAGCAGCGGCTCAGGCCTTAATTCACCCCTCCACTTT
NA	TRBV6-2/TRBV6-3	few	15	TRBJ1-5	CASSYSGFSNQPQHF	TGTGCCAGCAGTTACTCTGGGTTTAGCAATCAGCCCCAGCATTTT
TRBD2	TRBV7-2	NA	15	TRBJ2-1	CASRLLSGGQDEQFF	TGTGCCAGCCGATTGCTCAGCGGGGGGCAGGATGAGCAGTTCTTC